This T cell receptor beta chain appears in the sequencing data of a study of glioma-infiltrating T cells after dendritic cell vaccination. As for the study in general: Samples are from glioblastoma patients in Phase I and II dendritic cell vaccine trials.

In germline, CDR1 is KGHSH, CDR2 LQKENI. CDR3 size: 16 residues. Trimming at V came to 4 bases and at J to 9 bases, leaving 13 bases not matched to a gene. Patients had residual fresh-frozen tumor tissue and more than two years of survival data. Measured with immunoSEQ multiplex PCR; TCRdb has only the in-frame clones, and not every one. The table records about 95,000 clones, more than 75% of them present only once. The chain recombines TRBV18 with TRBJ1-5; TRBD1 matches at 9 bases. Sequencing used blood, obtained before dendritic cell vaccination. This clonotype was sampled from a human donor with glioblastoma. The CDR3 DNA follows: TGTGCCAGCTCACGGGACAGGGCCGGGGCCGGCGGGCCCCAGCATTTT. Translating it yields CASSRDRAGAGGPQHF.